The T cell receptor beta chain under discussion was sequenced for a study of blood T cell repertoires in COVID-19. Germline lookup yields CDR1 MNHNY and CDR2 SVGAGI (reference sequence). This CDR3 spans 14 amino acids. Trimming cost V 4 bases and J 4 bases, with 13 bases left between them. In the authors' methods: Amplification of reference gene primers was used by the study to estimate nucleated cell counts. Method: immunoSEQ multiplex PCR; TCRdb's copy keeps in-frame clones and lacks some. Clone size and the V and J calls come from that table; the DNA yielded D and trimming. The sample yields more than 200,000 clones, 85% to 90% seen once.

The sample was peripheral blood. The J gene is TRBJ1-1, the V gene TRBV6-6; D call uncertain. The sequence derives from a woman in her fifties or sixties with acute or convalescent COVID-19. DNA for the CDR3: TGTGCCAGCAGTTGGCTTCCGGAGACCACTGAAGCTTTCTTT. Its translation is CASSWLPETTEAFF.